This record looks at one T cell receptor (beta chain) sequence and its context. In its sample, this clone was seen a few times. It has no known antigen specificity. Within one base of it there is no much larger clone, and no base qualities were kept. TCRbeta CDR3 regions were amplified from genomic DNA using the immunoSEQ Assay, a bias-controlled multiplex PCR. Concerning the study's data processing: The number of nucleated cells in each sample was estimated by amplification of reference gene primers within the assay. To quantify the absolute abundance of each unique TCRbeta CDR3 rearrangement, sequence reads were collapsed and filtered. Productive Simpson clonality was computed per sample as the square root of Simpson's diversity index over productive rearrangements. TCRdb holds this immuneACCESS table with in-frame rearrangements only. Some clones are missing; in checked studies, unresolved V genes explain under half, and the rest has no known cause. The D gene and trimming were derived from the DNA, and the V and J assignments and clone size from that table. The sample contains about 240,000 clones, 86% of them found a single time. The top ten clonotypes cover about 12% of the sample.

Collaborating institutions collected whole blood in K2EDTA tubes following their own protocols. For TCRbeta analysis, collaborator samples were shipped as frozen whole blood, as isolated PBMCs, or as DNA extracted from either sample type. Including the terminal cysteine and phenylalanine, the CDR3 comprises 17 residues. Of the read, only the CDR3 DNA is kept; its 51 bases are in frame from base 1. Per the germline V gene, MDHEN is the CDR1 and SYDVKM is the CDR2. Compared with germline, V lacks 7 bases and J lacks 6 bases; bases without a gene match: 14. These data come from a study of blood T cell repertoires in COVID-19 (TCRdb year 2020). Background on the whole study: Samples from collaborators originated in the United States, Italy and Spain and spanned both the acute and convalescent phases of COVID-19. The prospective study material was composed of cDNA or gDNA derived from T cells, B-cell-depleted T cells, or PBMCs. Deeply sampled blood TCRbeta repertoires from subjects exposed to, actively infected with, or recovered from COVID-19 were included in the dataset. The repertoires were released in a freely available public database meant as a resource for research on the immune response to SARS-CoV-2. The samples were drawn from two sources: the first 160 participants of the ongoing ImmuneRACE study, and 950 to 1,500 subjects contributed by 6 global collaborators. A de-identified subject ID, COVID-19 status, age in years and sex were almost always included in the sample metadata. Where available, HLA class I and class II types were taken from metadata supplied by the sample provider and were not determined by assay-based typing. General findings and caveats noted by the study authors: The quantity of clinical and demographic metadata differed by source and by participant and was supplied without curation.

The sample was peripheral blood. The chain uses TRBV28 and TRBJ1-5; 11 of the junction bases match TRBD1. This clonotype was sampled from an elderly man with acute or convalescent COVID-19. CDR3 loop: CASKTRTDRGPGQPQHF. The DNA sequence is given as TGTGCCAGCAAGACCCGAACGGACAGGGGGCCAGGTCAGCCCCAGCATTTT.